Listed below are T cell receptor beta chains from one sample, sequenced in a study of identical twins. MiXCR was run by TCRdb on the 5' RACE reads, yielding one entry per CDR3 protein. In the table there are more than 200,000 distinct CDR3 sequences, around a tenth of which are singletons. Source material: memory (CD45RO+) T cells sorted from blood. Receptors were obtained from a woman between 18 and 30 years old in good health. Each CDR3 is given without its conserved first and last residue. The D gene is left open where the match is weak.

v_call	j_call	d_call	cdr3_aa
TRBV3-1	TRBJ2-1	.	SGERNEQF
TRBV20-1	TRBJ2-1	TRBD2	SARVRGRMREQF
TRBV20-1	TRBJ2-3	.	SAIVGSRTDTQY
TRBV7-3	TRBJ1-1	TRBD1	ASSLTGQATTEAF
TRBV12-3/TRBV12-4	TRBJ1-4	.	ASTHSQGGTNEKLF
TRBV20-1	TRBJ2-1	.	SAPGTESYNEQF
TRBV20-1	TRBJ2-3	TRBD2	SARDGGLEIDTQY
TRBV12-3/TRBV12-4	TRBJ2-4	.	ASSSSLAKNIQY
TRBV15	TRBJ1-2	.	ATSRPPGEYGYT
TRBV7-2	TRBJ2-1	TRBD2	ASSLSPSGPYNEQF
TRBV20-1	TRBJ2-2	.	SARDLGANTGELF
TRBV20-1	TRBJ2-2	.	SARVPGLITGELF
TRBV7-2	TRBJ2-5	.	ASSLGGDSLQETQY
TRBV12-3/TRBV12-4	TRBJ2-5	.	ASRLTRGKETQY